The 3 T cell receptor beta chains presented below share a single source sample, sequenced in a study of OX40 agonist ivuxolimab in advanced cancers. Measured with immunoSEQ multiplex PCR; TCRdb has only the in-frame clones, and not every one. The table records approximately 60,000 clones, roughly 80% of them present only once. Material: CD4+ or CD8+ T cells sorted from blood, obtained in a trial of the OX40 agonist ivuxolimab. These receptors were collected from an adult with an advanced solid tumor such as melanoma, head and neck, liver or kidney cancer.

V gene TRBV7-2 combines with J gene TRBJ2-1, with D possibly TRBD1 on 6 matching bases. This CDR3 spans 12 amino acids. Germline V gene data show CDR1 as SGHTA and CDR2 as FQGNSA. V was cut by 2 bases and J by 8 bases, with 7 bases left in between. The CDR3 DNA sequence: TGTGCCAGCAGCTTACAGGGGTATGAGCAGTTCTTC. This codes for CASSLQGYEQFF.

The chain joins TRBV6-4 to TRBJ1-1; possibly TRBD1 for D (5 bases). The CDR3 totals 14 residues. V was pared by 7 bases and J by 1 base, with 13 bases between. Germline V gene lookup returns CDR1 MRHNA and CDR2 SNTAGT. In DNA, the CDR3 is TGTGCCAGCAAGTTGGGGGTCACGAACACTGAAGCTTTCTTT. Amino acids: CASKLGVTNTEAFF.

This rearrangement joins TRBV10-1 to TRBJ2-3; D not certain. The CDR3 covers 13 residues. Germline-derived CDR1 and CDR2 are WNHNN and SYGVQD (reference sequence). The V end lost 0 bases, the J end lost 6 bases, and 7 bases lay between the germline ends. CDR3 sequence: CASSESLGDTQYF. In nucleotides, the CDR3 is TGCGCCAGCAGTGAGTCCTTGGGGGATACGCAGTATTTT.